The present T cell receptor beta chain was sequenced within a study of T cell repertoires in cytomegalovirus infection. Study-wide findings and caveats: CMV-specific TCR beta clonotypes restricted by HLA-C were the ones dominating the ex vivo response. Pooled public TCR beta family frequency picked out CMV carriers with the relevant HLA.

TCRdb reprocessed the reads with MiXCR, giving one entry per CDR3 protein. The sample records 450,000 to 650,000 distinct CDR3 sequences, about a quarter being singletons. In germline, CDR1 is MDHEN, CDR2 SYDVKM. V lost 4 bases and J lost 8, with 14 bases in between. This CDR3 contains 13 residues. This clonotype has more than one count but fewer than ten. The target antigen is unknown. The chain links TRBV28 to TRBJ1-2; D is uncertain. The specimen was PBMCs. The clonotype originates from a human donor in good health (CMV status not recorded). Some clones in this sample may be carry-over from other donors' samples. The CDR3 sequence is CASSSHTPRGYTF. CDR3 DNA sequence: TGTGCCAGCAGTTCCCATACGCCGCGCGGCTACACCTTC.